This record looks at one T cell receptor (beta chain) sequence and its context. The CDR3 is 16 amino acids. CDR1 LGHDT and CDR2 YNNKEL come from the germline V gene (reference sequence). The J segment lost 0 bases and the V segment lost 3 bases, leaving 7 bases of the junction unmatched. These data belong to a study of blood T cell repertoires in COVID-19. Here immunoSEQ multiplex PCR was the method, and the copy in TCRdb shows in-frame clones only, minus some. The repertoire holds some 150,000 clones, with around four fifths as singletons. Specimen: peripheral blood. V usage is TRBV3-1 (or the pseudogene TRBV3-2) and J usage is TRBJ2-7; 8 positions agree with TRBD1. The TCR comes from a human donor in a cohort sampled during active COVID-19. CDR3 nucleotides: TGTGCCAGCAGCCAGCCACCGGGACAGGACTCCTACGAGCAGTACTTC. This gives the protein CASSQPPGQDSYEQYF.